Described below is a single T cell receptor beta chain sequence and its context. The PCR used 60 Vbeta and 13 Jbeta primers. Clones were sequenced by immunoSEQ multiplex PCR, and TCRdb holds only the in-frame ones, with some missing. The sample holds 150,000 to 200,000 clones, under 85% seen once. This CDR3 has 13 amino acids. Germline assignment: CDR1 ENHRY and CDR2 SYGVKD. Trimming cost V 6 bases and J 4 bases; bases outside gene matches: 4. These data come from a study of cytomegalovirus exposure and HLA in healthy donors. This TCR came from a young woman in good health and CMV-seronegative. This chain connects TRBV10-3 to TRBJ1-2; the match to TRBD1 covers 8 bases. Specimen: PBMCs. The CDR3 DNA follows: TGTGCCATCAGAAAGGACAGGGCCTATGGCTACACCTTC. It yields the protein CAIRKDRAYGYTF.